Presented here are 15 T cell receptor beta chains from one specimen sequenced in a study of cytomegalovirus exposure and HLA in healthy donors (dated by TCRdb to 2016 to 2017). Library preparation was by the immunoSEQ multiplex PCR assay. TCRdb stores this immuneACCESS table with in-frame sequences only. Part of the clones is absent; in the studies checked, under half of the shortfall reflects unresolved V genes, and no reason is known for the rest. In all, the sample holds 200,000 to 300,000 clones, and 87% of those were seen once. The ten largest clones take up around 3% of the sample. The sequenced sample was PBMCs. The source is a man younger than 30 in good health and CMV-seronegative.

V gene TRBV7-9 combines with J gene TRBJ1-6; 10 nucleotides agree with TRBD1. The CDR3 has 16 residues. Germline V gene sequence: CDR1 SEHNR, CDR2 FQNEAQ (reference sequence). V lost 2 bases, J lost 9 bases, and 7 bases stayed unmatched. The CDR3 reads CASSLNRDRGVSPLHF. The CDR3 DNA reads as TGTGCCAGCAGCTTAAACCGGGACAGGGGCGTTTCACCCCTCCACTTT.

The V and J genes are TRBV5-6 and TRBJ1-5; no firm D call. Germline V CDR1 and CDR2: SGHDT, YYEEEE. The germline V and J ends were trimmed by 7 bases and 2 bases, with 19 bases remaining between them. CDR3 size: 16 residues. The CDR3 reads CASELELESCNQPQHF. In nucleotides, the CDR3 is TGTGCCAGCGAGCTTGAGCTGGAGTCCTGCAATCAGCCCCAGCATTTT.

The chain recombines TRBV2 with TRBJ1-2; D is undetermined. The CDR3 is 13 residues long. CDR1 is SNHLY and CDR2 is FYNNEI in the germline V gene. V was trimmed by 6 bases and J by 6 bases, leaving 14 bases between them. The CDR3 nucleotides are TGTGCCAGCAGGTTGGAGGGAGGACATGGCTACACCTTC. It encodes CASRLEGGHGYTF.

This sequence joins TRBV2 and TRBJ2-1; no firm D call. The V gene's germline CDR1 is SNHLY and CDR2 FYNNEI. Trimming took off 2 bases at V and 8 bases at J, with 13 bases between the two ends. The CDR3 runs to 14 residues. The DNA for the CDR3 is TGTGCCAGCAGTGAATCGGCCCTCCGGGATGAGCAGTTCTTC. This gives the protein CASSESALRDEQFF. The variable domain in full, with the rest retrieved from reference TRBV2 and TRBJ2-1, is EPEVTQTPSHQVTQMGQEVILRCVPISNHLYFYWYRQILGQKVEFLVSFYNNEISEKSEIFDDQFSVERPDGSNFTLKIRSTKLEDSAMYFCASSESALRDEQFFGPGTRLTVL.

CDR3 sequence: CAGEGVSGANVLTF. Here the CDR3 DNA reads TGTGCCGGCGAGGGGGTCTCTGGGGCCAACGTCCTGACTTTC. The genes are TRBV7-9 and TRBJ2-6; tentative D call: TRBD1 (6 bases). The germline V gene has CDR1 SEHNR and CDR2 FQNEAQ (reference sequence). CDR3 length equals 14 residues. Trimming cost V 11 bases and J 0 bases, with 11 bases left between them.

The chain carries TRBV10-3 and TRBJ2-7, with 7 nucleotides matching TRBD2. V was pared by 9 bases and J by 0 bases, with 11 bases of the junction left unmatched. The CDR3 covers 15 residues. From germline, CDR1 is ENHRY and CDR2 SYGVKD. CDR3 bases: TGTGCCATTGCTGGGAGCGGGGTTAGCTCCTACGAGCAGTACTTC. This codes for CAIAGSGVSSYEQYF.

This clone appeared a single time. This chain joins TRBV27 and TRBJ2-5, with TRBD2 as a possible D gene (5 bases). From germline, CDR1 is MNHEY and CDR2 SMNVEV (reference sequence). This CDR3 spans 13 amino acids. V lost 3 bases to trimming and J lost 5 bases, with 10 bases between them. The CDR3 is CASSFGRGETQYF. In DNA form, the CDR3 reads TGTGCCAGCAGTTTTGGCCGCGGGGAGACCCAGTACTTC.

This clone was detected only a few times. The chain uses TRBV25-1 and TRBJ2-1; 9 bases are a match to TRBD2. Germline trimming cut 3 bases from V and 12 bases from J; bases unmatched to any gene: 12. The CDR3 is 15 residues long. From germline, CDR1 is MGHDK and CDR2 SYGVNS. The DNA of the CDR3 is TGTGCCAGCAGTGACTCGTTCCTAGCGGGGTCTAGGCAGTTCTTC. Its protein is CASSDSFLAGSRQFF.

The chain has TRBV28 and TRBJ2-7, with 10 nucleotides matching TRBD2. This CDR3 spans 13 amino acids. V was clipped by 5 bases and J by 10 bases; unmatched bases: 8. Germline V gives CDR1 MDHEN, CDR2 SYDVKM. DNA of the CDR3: TGTGCCAGCAGTCGGACTAGCGGAGCCTTCCAGTACTTC. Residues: CASSRTSGAFQYF.

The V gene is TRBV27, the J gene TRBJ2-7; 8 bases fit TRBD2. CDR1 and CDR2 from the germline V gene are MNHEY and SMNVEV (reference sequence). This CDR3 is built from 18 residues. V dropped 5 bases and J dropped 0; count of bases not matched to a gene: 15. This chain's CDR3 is CASSPLLGEAGVSYEQYF. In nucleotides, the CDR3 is TGTGCCAGCAGTCCCCTTTTGGGTGAAGCGGGAGTCTCCTACGAGCAGTACTTC.

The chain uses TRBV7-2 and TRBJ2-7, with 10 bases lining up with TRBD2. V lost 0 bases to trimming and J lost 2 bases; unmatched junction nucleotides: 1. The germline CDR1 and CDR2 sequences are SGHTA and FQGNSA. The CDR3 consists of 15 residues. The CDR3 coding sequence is TGTGCCAGCAGCTTAGCGGGACTAGCGCCCTACGAGCAGTACTTC. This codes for CASSLAGLAPYEQYF.

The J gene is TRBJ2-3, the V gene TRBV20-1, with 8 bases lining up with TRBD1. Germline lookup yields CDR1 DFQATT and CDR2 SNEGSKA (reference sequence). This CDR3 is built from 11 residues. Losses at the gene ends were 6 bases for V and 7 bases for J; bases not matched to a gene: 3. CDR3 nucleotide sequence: TGCAGTGCACGACAGGGGAATACGCAGTATTTT. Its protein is CSARQGNTQYF.

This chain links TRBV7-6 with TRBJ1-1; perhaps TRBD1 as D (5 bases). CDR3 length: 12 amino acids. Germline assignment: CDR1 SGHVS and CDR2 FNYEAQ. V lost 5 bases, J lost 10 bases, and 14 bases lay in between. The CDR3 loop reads CASSNRGEVAFF. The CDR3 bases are TGTGCCAGCAGCAATCGGGGGGAGGTAGCTTTCTTT.

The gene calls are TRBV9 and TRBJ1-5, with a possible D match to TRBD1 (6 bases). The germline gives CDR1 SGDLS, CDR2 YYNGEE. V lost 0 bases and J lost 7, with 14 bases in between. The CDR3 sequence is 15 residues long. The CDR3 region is CASSVGGGGGQPQHF. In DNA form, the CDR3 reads TGTGCCAGCAGCGTAGGTGGTGGGGGCGGCCAGCCCCAGCATTTT.

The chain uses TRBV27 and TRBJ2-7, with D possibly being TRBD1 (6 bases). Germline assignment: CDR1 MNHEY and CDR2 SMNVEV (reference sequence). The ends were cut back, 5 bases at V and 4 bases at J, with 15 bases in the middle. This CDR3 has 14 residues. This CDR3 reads CASSVEQGAYEQYF. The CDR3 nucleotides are TGTGCCAGCAGTGTTGAACAGGGAGCATACGAGCAGTACTTC.